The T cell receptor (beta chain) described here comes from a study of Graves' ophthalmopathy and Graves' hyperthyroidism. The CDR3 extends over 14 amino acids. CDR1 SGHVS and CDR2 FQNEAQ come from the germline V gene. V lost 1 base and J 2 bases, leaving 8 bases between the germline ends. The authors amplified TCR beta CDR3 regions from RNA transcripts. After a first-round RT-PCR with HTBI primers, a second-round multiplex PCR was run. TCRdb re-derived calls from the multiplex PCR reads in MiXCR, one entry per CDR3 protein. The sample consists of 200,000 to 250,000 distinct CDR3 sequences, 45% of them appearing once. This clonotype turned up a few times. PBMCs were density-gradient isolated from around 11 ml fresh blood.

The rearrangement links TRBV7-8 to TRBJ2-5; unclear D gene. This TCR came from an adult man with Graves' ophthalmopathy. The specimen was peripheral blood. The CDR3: CASSLEARQETQYF. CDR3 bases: TGTGCCAGCAGCTTAGAAGCGAGGCAAGAGACCCAGTACTTC.